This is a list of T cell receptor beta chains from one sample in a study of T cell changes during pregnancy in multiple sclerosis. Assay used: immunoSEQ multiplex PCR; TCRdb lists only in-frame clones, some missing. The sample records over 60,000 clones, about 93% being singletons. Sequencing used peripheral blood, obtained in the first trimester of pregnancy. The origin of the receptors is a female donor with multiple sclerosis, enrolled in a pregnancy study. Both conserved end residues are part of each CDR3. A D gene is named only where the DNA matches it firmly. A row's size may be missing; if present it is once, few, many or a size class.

CDR3nt: TGTGCCACCAGCGCCGGGTACCAAGAGACCCAGTACTTC
CDR3aa: CATSAGYQETQYF
abundance: -
d_gene: -
v_gene: TRBV15
j_gene: TRBJ2-5

CDR3nt: TGTGCCAGCAGTCAACAGGGGCCCGACAATGAGCAGTTCTTC
CDR3aa: CASSQQGPDNEQFF
abundance: -
d_gene: TRBD1
v_gene: TRBV27
j_gene: TRBJ2-1

CDR3nt: TGTGCCAGCAGCCCACCAGACAGGGGTATCACCGGGGAGCTGTTTTTT
CDR3aa: CASSPPDRGITGELFF
abundance: -
d_gene: TRBD1
v_gene: TRBV7-9
j_gene: TRBJ2-2

CDR3nt: TGTGCCAGCAGTGAGTATTTGGGCACATACAATGAGCAGTTCTTC
CDR3aa: CASSEYLGTYNEQFF
abundance: -
d_gene: -
v_gene: TRBV27
j_gene: TRBJ2-1

CDR3nt: TGTGCCAGCAGCTTACACAGGACAAGCGAGCAGTACTTC
CDR3aa: CASSLHRTSEQYF
abundance: -
d_gene: -
v_gene: TRBV11-1
j_gene: TRBJ2-7

CDR3nt: TGTGCCAGCGGGGGCTTAGCGGATACGCAGTATTTT
CDR3aa: CASGGLADTQYF
abundance: -
d_gene: -
v_gene: TRBV2
j_gene: TRBJ2-3

CDR3nt: TGTGCCAGCGTTCGACAGGGGCTCTTCGGCTCTGGAAACACCATATATTTT
CDR3aa: CASVRQGLFGSGNTIYF
abundance: -
d_gene: TRBD1
v_gene: TRBV2
j_gene: TRBJ1-3

CDR3nt: TGTGCCAGCAGACCCGACAGGGGGAACACCGGGGAGCTGTTTTTT
CDR3aa: CASRPDRGNTGELFF
abundance: -
d_gene: TRBD1
v_gene: TRBV28
j_gene: TRBJ2-2

CDR3nt: TGTGCCAGCAGTTTTGTTAGCGGGAGAAGGGTTGAGCAGTTCTTC
CDR3aa: CASSFVSGRRVEQFF
abundance: -
d_gene: TRBD2
v_gene: TRBV27
j_gene: TRBJ2-1

CDR3nt: TGTGCCACCTTACATATTCAGGGGGGAAAGGACTATGGCTACACCTTC
CDR3aa: CATLHIQGGKDYGYTF
abundance: -
d_gene: TRBD1
v_gene: TRBV15
j_gene: TRBJ1-2

CDR3nt: TGTGCCAGCAGCTTGGCAGGACAGTTCTCCGGGGAGCAGTACTTC
CDR3aa: CASSLAGQFSGEQYF
abundance: -
d_gene: -
v_gene: TRBV5-6
j_gene: TRBJ2-7

CDR3nt: TGTGCCATCAGTGAACAGGGTCTAGGCAATCAGCCCCAGCATTTT
CDR3aa: CAISEQGLGNQPQHF
abundance: -
d_gene: -
v_gene: TRBV10-3
j_gene: TRBJ1-5

CDR3nt: TGTGCCAGCAGTTTACGGACAGGGTCCACTGAAGCTTTCTTT
CDR3aa: CASSLRTGSTEAFF
abundance: -
d_gene: TRBD1
v_gene: TRBV6-6
j_gene: TRBJ1-1

CDR3nt: TGCGCCAGCAGCTACAGGAGGGAGGGTAATTCACCCCTCCACTTT
CDR3aa: CASSYRREGNSPLHF
abundance: -
d_gene: -
v_gene: TRBV5-1
j_gene: TRBJ1-6

CDR3nt: TGTGCCAGTAGTATTTCTGGGGGGGCCACAGATACGCAGTATTTT
CDR3aa: CASSISGGATDTQYF
abundance: once
d_gene: -
v_gene: TRBV19
j_gene: TRBJ2-3

CDR3nt: TGTGCCAGCAGCTTAGCCCGGGAGCAAGGTGAGCAGTTCTTC
CDR3aa: CASSLAREQGEQFF
abundance: -
d_gene: -
v_gene: TRBV7-7
j_gene: TRBJ2-1

CDR3nt: TGTGCCAGCAGCCGGCTAGAAAATGAGCAGTTCTTC
CDR3aa: CASSRLENEQFF
abundance: -
d_gene: -
v_gene: TRBV7-2
j_gene: TRBJ2-1

CDR3nt: TGCAGCGTTGTAACAGGGGGTTCCTACGAGCAGTACTTC
CDR3aa: CSVVTGGSYEQYF
abundance: -
d_gene: TRBD1
v_gene: TRBV29-1
j_gene: TRBJ2-7

CDR3nt: TGTGCCAGCAGCTCTGGACAGGGAGCCTATGGCTACACCTTC
CDR3aa: CASSSGQGAYGYTF
abundance: once
d_gene: TRBD1
v_gene: TRBV11-1
j_gene: TRBJ1-2

CDR3nt: TGTGCTAGTGCCTCGGGGGGCGCTGGGGCCAACGTCCTGACTTTC
CDR3aa: CASASGGAGANVLTF
abundance: -
d_gene: -
v_gene: TRBV12-5
j_gene: TRBJ2-6

CDR3nt: TGTGCCAGCAGCCACGGGACAGGGGGTTCACCCCTCCACTTT
CDR3aa: CASSHGTGGSPLHF
abundance: -
d_gene: TRBD1
v_gene: TRBV4-2
j_gene: TRBJ1-6

CDR3nt: TGTGCCAGTAAGGAGGCGGGGTGGGGCAATCAGCCCCAGCATTTT
CDR3aa: CASKEAGWGNQPQHF
abundance: -
d_gene: -
v_gene: TRBV19
j_gene: TRBJ1-5

CDR3nt: TGTGCCACCAGCTCCCGGACTGGGGCTAACTATGGCTACACCTTC
CDR3aa: CATSSRTGANYGYTF
abundance: -
d_gene: -
v_gene: TRBV15
j_gene: TRBJ1-2

CDR3nt: TGTGCCAGCATGGGCCGTCTGGGGCGGGACTACGAGCAGTACTTC
CDR3aa: CASMGRLGRDYEQYF
abundance: -
d_gene: -
v_gene: TRBV27
j_gene: TRBJ2-7

CDR3nt: TGCGCCAGCAGTGGGCCGGGACAGCTTAATGAAAAACTGTTTTTT
CDR3aa: CASSGPGQLNEKLFF
abundance: -
d_gene: TRBD1
v_gene: TRBV10-2
j_gene: TRBJ1-4

CDR3nt: TGTGCCAGCTCGCCAAGGGAGGGCCATCAGCCCCAGCATTTT
CDR3aa: CASSPREGHQPQHF
abundance: -
d_gene: -
v_gene: TRBV18
j_gene: TRBJ1-5

CDR3nt: TGTGCCAGCAGTGAGGACAGGGGGCTCTACGAGCAGTACTTC
CDR3aa: CASSEDRGLYEQYF
abundance: -
d_gene: TRBD1
v_gene: TRBV25-1
j_gene: TRBJ2-7